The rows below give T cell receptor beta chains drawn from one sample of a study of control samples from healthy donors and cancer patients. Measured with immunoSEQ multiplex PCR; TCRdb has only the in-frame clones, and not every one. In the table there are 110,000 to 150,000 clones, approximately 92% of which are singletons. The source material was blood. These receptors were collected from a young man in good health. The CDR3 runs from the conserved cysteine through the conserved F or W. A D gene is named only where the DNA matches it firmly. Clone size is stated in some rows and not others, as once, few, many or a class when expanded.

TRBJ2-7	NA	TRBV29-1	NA	TGCAGCGCCAAAGGGGGTTTGGAGCAGTACTTC	CSAKGGLEQYF
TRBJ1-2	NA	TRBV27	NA	TGTGCCAGCAGTTTCAGGCATTGGGGGTCCTATGGCTACACCTTC	CASSFRHWGSYGYTF
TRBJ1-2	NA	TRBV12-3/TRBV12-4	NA	TGTGCCAGCAGTATAATCCAGGGAGGCGGCTACACCTTC	CASSIIQGGGYTF
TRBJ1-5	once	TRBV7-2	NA	TGTGCCAGCAGCTTAATCGGTGAAGGGTCCCAGCATTTT	CASSLIGEGSQHF
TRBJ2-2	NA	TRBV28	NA	TGTGCCAGCAGCCTGGGGGGGGCGGCGGGCGGGGAGCTGTTTTTT	CASSLGGAAGGELFF
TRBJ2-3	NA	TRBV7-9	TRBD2	TGTGCCAGCGTGCTAGCGGACGTATTGGATACGCAGTATTTT	CASVLADVLDTQYF
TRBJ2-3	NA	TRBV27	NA	TGTGCCAGCAGCCCCGCCCTGACAGGGGCGGGAGTCGCAGATACGCAGTATTTT	CASSPALTGAGVADTQYF
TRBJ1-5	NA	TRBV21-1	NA	TGTGCCAGCAGCAAAAGGCCTCTTCGAGGTCAGCCCCAGCATTTT	CASSKRPLRGQPQHF
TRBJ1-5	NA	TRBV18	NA	TGTGCCAGCTCACCGGGAGGGAGCAATACCAATCAGCCCCAGCATTTT	CASSPGGSNTNQPQHF
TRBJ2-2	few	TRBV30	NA	TGTGCCTGGAGTGTACCTCGGGAAGCCGGGGAGCTGTTTTTT	CAWSVPREAGELFF
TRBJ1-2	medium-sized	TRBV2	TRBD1	TGTGCCAGCAGTGGACAGGGGGTTTACTATGGCTACACCTTC	CASSGQGVYYGYTF
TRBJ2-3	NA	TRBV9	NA	TGTGCCAGCAGCGCATACGGAGGGGGGGCAGATACGCAGTATTTT	CASSAYGGGADTQYF
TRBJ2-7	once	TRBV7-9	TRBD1	TGTGCCAGCAGCCTAGGACAGGGGCCGCGCAACGAGCAGTACTTC	CASSLGQGPRNEQYF
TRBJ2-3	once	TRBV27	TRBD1	TGTGCCAGCAGTTTTATTCCGGGGACAGGGGACGGAACAGATACGCAGTATTTT	CASSFIPGTGDGTDTQYF
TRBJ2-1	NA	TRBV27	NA	TGTGCCAGCAGTTTATCGTTCGCCCATGAGCAGTTCTTC	CASSLSFAHEQFF
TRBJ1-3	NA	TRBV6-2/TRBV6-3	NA	TGTGCCAGCAGTTACTCTCCACGCGCGATAAGCTCTGGAAACACCATATATTTT	CASSYSPRAISSGNTIYF
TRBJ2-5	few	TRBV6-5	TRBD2	TGTGCCAGCAGTCTACTAGCGGGAGCCCCTGAGACCCAGTACTTC	CASSLLAGAPETQYF
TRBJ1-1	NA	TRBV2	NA	TGTGCCAGCAGTGAATGGTGGGGCACTGAAGCTTTCTTT	CASSEWWGTEAFF
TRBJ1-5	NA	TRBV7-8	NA	TGTGCCAGCAGCTTATTAAAGGGGTTGGGTCAGCCCCAGCATTTT	CASSLLKGLGQPQHF
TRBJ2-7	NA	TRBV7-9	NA	TGTGCCAGCAGCTTCCCCTCTAAAGGTCGGGGTAACAACGAGCAGTACTTC	CASSFPSKGRGNNEQYF
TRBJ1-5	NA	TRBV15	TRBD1	TGTGCCACCAGAGACAGGGCCAATCAGCCCCAGCATTTT	CATRDRANQPQHF
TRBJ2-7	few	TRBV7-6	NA	TGTGCCAGCAGCGCGCAGGGCTCCCCCTACGAGCAGTACTTC	CASSAQGSPYEQYF
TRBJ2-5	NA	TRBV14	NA	TGTGCCAGCAGTGACCTTCGAGAGACCCAGTACTTC	CASSDLRETQYF
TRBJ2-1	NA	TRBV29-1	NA	TGCAGCGTTGAAGGTGGTATAGCTAGAGGCGACCCGGAGGATGAGCAGTTCTTC	CSVEGGIARGDPEDEQFF
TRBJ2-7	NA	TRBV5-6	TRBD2	TGTGCCAGCAGCTTGTTAGCGGGATCTGGGGAGCAGTACTTC	CASSLLAGSGEQYF
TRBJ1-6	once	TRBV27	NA	TGTGCCAGCAGTCGCCAAGGCGGCGGAAGCTCCTATAATTCACCCCTCCACTTT	CASSRQGGGSSYNSPLHF
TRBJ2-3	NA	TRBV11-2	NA	TGTGCCAGCAGCTTAGAGGATACGCAGTATTTT	CASSLEDTQYF
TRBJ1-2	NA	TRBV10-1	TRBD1	TGCGCCAGCAGTCGGGACAGGGCTGCAGGCTACACCTTC	CASSRDRAAGYTF
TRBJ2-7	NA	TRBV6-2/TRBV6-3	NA	TGTGCCAGCAGTTACTCGATTGGGTTCTCCTACGAGCAGTACTTC	CASSYSIGFSYEQYF
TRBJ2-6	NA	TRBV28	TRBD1	TGTGCCAGCACTAAGACAGGGTTGACTGGGGCCAACGTCCTGACTTTC	CASTKTGLTGANVLTF
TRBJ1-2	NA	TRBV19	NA	TGTGCCAGTAGTATGATACAGGTTAACTATGGCTACACCTTC	CASSMIQVNYGYTF
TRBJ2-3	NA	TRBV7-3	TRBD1	TGTGCCAGCAGCGAACAGGGGGCAGGAACAGATACGCAGTATTTT	CASSEQGAGTDTQYF
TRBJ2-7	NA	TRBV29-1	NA	TGCAGCGTTGAGATTAGCGCGGGACGCGGCGAGCAGTACTTC	CSVEISAGRGEQYF
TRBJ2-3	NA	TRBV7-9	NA	TGTGCCAGCAGCTTCAACACAGATACGCAGTATTTT	CASSFNTDTQYF
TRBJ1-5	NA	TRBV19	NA	TGTGCCAGTAGTGAAGGGGAGTCTGCCCGCCAGCCCCAGCATTTT	CASSEGESARQPQHF
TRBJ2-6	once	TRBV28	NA	TGTGCCACCAAGACAGTCCAGACCTCTGGGGCCAACGTCCTGACTTTC	CATKTVQTSGANVLTF